The rows below give T cell receptor beta chains drawn from one sample of a study of T cell repertoires in cytomegalovirus infection. No antigen has been assigned to these receptors. Each CDR3 protein is one row after TCRdb ran MiXCR on the reads. The repertoire holds some 900,000 distinct CDR3 sequences, 30% to 35% seen once, with around 11% in the top ten. The material was cultured CD8+ T cells from PBMCs, obtained from culture after CMV antigen stimulation. The receptors were gathered from a human donor in good health (CMV status not recorded). Some clones in this sample may be carry-over from other donors' samples. Both conserved end residues are part of each CDR3. Each record gives: V gene, D gene, clone size, J gene, CDR3 DNA, CDR3 protein. A D gene is named only where the DNA matches it firmly. Clone size is given for some rows only: seen once, a few or many times, or a class if the clone is expanded.

V: TRBV27
D: .
size: few
J: TRBJ1-2
DNA: TGTGCCAGCAGTTTCCCTCGGGGCTATGGCTACACCTTC
CDR3: CASSFPRGYGYTF

V: TRBV7-8
D: .
size: .
J: TRBJ1-2
DNA: TGTGCCAGCAGCTTAAACTCCTTACGGGATGGCTACACCTTC
CDR3: CASSLNSLRDGYTF

V: TRBV28
D: .
size: few
J: TRBJ1-2
DNA: TGTGCCAGCACGGAGGGAGTTGCAGGCTACACCTTC
CDR3: CASTEGVAGYTF

V: TRBV7-4
D: TRBD1
size: .
J: TRBJ2-1
DNA: TGTGCCAGCAGCCTACCTAAGGGACAGGGCTACAATGAGCAGTTCTTC
CDR3: CASSLPKGQGYNEQFF

V: TRBV7-6
D: .
size: many
J: TRBJ2-1
DNA: TGTGCCAGCAGTGGGCGTGGGTCCTACAATGAGCAGTTCTTC
CDR3: CASSGRGSYNEQFF

V: TRBV6-2/TRBV6-3
D: TRBD2
size: few
J: TRBJ2-3
DNA: TGTGCCAGCACCCTGGGACTAGCCGACCCCACAGATACGCAGTATTTT
CDR3: CASTLGLADPTDTQYF

V: TRBV7-9
D: TRBD1
size: few
J: TRBJ1-1
DNA: TGTGCCAGCAGCCTATCAGGGACAGGGAGATACACTGAAGCTTTCTTT
CDR3: CASSLSGTGRYTEAFF

V: TRBV19
D: .
size: .
J: TRBJ1-4
DNA: TGTGCCAGTAGTTCCGGGGTGAATGAAAAACTGTTTTTT
CDR3: CASSSGVNEKLFF

V: TRBV7-9
D: TRBD2
size: .
J: TRBJ2-1
DNA: TGTGCCAGCAGCGTGACTAGCGGGCTAGCCTACAATGAGCAGTTCTTC
CDR3: CASSVTSGLAYNEQFF

V: TRBV7-6
D: .
size: .
J: TRBJ2-7
DNA: TGTGCCAGCAGCCTGAGGAGGGACGGGCCCTACGAGCAGTACTTC
CDR3: CASSLRRDGPYEQYF

V: TRBV4-3
D: TRBD2
size: few
J: TRBJ2-1
DNA: TGCGCCAGCAGCCAAAAAATCGGGACTAGGTGGCGGGATGAGCAGTTCTTC
CDR3: CASSQKIGTRWRDEQFF

V: TRBV7-9
D: .
size: few
J: TRBJ2-2
DNA: TGTGCCTTAAGCAGCTTCAGACGTACGGCGAACACCGGGGAGCTGTTTTTT
CDR3: CALSSFRRTANTGELFF

V: TRBV27
D: .
size: .
J: TRBJ1-1
DNA: TGTGCCAGCAGTTTATCGCTCGGGAACACTGAAGCTTTCTTT
CDR3: CASSLSLGNTEAFF

V: TRBV7-9
D: .
size: many
J: TRBJ1-5
DNA: TGTGCCAGCAGCTTAATAAAGGGACATAGTAACAATCAGCCCCAGCATTTT
CDR3: CASSLIKGHSNNQPQHF

V: TRBV19
D: .
size: few
J: TRBJ1-5
DNA: TGTGCCACCGCCACGATTGGGGTTAATCAGCCCCAGCATTTT
CDR3: CATATIGVNQPQHF

V: TRBV5-6
D: TRBD1
size: few
J: TRBJ2-2
DNA: TGTGCCAGCAGCTTGGGGACAGGTTTCTTTGTCACCGGGGAGCTGTTTTTT
CDR3: CASSLGTGFFVTGELFF

V: TRBV9
D: .
size: .
J: TRBJ1-1
DNA: TGTGCCAGCAGCGTAGTGACGGAATCTGAAGCTTTCTTT
CDR3: CASSVVTESEAFF

V: TRBV15
D: .
size: few
J: TRBJ1-2
DNA: TGTGCCACCAGCAGAGATGGGGCTTATGGCTACACCTTC
CDR3: CATSRDGAYGYTF

V: TRBV7-9
D: .
size: few
J: TRBJ1-2
DNA: TGTGCCAGCAGCCCCTCGGGGAGAGGCTATGGCTACACCTTC
CDR3: CASSPSGRGYGYTF

V: TRBV7-6
D: TRBD2
size: few
J: TRBJ2-2
DNA: TGTGCCAGCAGCTACCCCGGACTAGCGGGGGGCCCTTCGGGCACCGGGGAGCTGTTTTTT
CDR3: CASSYPGLAGGPSGTGELFF